Presented here are 3 T cell receptor beta chains from one specimen sequenced in a study of blood T cell repertoires in COVID-19. Profiling relied on immunoSEQ multiplex PCR, and the TCRdb table lists in-frame clones only, not all of them. The sample lists around 150,000 clones; 80% to 90% were seen once. Material: peripheral blood. These receptors came from an older woman with active COVID-19.

V usage is TRBV19 and J usage is TRBJ2-3, with D uncertain. Trimming left V 3 bases short and J 0 bases short, with 10 bases between. Per germline, CDR1 LNHDA and CDR2 SQIVND (reference sequence). This CDR3 is 15 amino acids long. The CDR3 DNA is TGTGCCAGTAGTATGAACAGCCGGAGCACAGATACGCAGTATTTT. It is translated as CASSMNSRSTDTQYF.

This clone was recorded once. The chain uses TRBV19 and TRBJ2-1; TRBD2 aligns across 13 bases. J gave up 15 bases and V 1 base, and 6 bases lay outside the gene matches. The germline gives CDR1 LNHDA, CDR2 SQIVND (reference sequence). The CDR3 has 14 residues. CDR3 region: CASSIAGTSGTLFF. The DNA for the CDR3 is TGTGCCAGTAGTATAGCGGGGACTAGCGGGACTCTGTTCTTC.

V and J are TRBV18 and TRBJ2-1, with D perhaps matching TRBD2 (5 bases). Germline CDR1 is KGHSH and CDR2 is LQKENI. This CDR3 is 15 amino acids long. V was shortened by 3 bases and J by 5 bases, with 14 bases between the two germline ends. DNA for the CDR3: TGTGCCAGCTCACCCGGGATCCAAGTCAACAATGAGCAGTTCTTC. The encoded protein is CASSPGIQVNNEQFF.